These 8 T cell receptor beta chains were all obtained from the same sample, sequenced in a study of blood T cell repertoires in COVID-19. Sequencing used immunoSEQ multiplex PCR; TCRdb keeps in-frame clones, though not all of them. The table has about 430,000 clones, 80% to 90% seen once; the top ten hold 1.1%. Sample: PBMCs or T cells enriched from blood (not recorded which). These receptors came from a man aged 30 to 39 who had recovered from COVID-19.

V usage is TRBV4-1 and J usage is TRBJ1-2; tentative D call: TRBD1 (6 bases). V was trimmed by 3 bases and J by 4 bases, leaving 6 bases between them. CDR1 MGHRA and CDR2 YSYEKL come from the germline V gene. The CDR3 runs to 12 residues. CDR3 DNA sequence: TGCGCCAGCAGCCACAGGGGCTATGGCTACACCTTC. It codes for CASSHRGYGYTF.

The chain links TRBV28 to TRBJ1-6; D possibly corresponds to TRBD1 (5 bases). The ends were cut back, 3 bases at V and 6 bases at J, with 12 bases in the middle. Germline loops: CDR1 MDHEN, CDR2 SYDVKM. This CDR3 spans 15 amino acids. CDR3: CASSFGGVGNSPLHF. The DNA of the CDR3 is TGTGCCAGCAGTTTCGGGGGGGTCGGTAATTCACCCCTCCACTTT.

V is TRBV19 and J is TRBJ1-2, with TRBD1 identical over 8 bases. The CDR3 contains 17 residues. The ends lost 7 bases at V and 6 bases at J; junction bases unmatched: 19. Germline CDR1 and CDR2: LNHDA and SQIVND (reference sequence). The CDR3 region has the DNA TGTGCCAGTAAAGAAATTTGGGGGACAGGTGACAGACATGGCTACACCTTC. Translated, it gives CASKEIWGTGDRHGYTF.

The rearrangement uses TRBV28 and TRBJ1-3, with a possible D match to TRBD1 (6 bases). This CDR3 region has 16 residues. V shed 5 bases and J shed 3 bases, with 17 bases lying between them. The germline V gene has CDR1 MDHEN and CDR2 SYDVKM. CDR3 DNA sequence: TGTGCCAGCAGTCCCCCCAATCCAGGGGTTGGAAACACCATATATTTT. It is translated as CASSPPNPGVGNTIYF.

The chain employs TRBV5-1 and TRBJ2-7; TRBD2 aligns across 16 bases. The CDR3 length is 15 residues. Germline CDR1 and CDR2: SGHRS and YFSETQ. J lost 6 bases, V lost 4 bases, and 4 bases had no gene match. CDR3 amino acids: CASSRGTSGRGEQYF. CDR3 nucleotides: TGCGCCAGCAGCCGCGGGACTAGCGGGAGGGGCGAGCAGTACTTC.

CDR3: CASSEIGLAGPYNEQFF. The DNA of the CDR3 is TGCGCCAGCAGTGAAATAGGACTAGCGGGGCCCTACAATGAGCAGTTCTTC. This chain connects TRBV10-1 to TRBJ2-1, with 12 nucleotides matching TRBD2. Trimming at V came to 3 bases and at J to 2 bases, leaving 5 bases not matched to a gene. The CDR3 spans 17 residues. The germline V gene encodes CDR1 WNHNN and CDR2 SYGVQD (reference sequence).

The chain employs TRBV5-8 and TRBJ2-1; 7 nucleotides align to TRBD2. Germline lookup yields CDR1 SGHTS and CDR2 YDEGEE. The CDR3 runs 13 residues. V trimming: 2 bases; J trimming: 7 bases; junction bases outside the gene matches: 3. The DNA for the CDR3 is TGTGCCAGCAGCTTTTCGGGGGGAAATGAGCAGTTCTTC. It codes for CASSFSGGNEQFF.

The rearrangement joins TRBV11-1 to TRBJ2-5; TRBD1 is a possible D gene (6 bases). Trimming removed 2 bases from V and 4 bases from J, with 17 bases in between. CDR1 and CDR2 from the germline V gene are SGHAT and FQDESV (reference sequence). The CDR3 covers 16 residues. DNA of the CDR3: TGTGCCAGCAGCTTAAGTTACAGGGTGTATCGAGAGACCCAGTACTTC. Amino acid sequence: CASSLSYRVYRETQYF.